Listed here are 6 T cell receptor beta chains from one sample, sequenced in a study of OX40 agonist ivuxolimab in advanced cancers. Clones were read by immunoSEQ multiplex PCR, and TCRdb kept only the in-frame ones, dropping some. Of under 55,000 clones listed, around 80% are singletons. This specimen was CD4+ or CD8+ T cells sorted from blood, taken in a trial of the OX40 agonist ivuxolimab. The source of these receptors is an adult with an advanced solid tumor such as melanoma, head and neck, liver or kidney cancer.

This chain links TRBV30 with TRBJ2-3; 8 nucleotides align to TRBD2. The CDR3 sequence is 16 residues long. Germline V gene data show CDR1 as GTSNPN and CDR2 as SVGIG (reference sequence). V was clipped by 0 bases and J by 4 bases; unmatched bases: 9. CDR3 residues: CAWSVLGTSVADTQYF. CDR3 bases: TGTGCCTGGAGTGTACTGGGGACTAGTGTGGCAGATACGCAGTATTTT.

This chain links TRBV7-2 with TRBJ1-1; no firm D call. The V gene's germline CDR1 is SGHTA and CDR2 FQGNSA. CDR3 length equals 13 residues. V lost 5 bases and J lost 1, with 8 bases in between. CDR3 amino acids: CASSATQNTEAFF. Written as DNA, the CDR3 is TGTGCCAGCAGCGCAACACAGAACACTGAAGCTTTCTTT.

The rearrangement links TRBV7-9 to TRBJ2-3; no reliable D call. The length of the CDR3 is 13 residues. Germline CDR1 SEHNR, CDR2 FQNEAQ (reference sequence). Trimming took off 6 bases at V and 3 bases at J, with 10 bases between the two ends. The CDR3 here is CASSQLTTDTQYF. CDR3 nucleotides: TGTGCCAGCAGTCAACTGACGACAGATACGCAGTATTTT.

The rearrangement uses TRBV28 and TRBJ2-1; 7 bases agree with TRBD2. From germline, CDR1 is MDHEN and CDR2 SYDVKM. After removal of 4 bases from V and 3 bases from J, the junction contained 9 bases not matched to a gene. The CDR3 covers 16 residues. The CDR3 protein is CASSSLGGTNYNEQFF. The CDR3 coding sequence is TGTGCCAGCAGTTCCCTCGGGGGGACGAACTACAATGAGCAGTTCTTC.

This clone was observed a single time. The V and J genes are TRBV12-5 and TRBJ1-1; D is unclear. V was cut by 6 bases and J by 8 bases, with 13 bases left in between. The CDR3 runs to 12 residues. CDR1 is LGHNT, CDR2 FRNRAP, per germline. The chain's CDR3 is CASGEEGGEAFF. The CDR3 nucleotides are TGTGCTAGTGGGGAGGAGGGAGGAGAAGCTTTCTTT.

This clone turned up a few times. V is TRBV7-9 and J is TRBJ1-1; no reliable D call. The CDR3 length is 12 residues. Germline assignment: CDR1 SEHNR and CDR2 FQNEAQ (reference sequence). Trimming removed 3 bases at V and 2 bases at J, with 4 bases between. The CDR3 reads CASSFVNTEAFF. In DNA, the CDR3 is TGTGCCAGCAGCTTTGTAAACACTGAAGCTTTCTTT.